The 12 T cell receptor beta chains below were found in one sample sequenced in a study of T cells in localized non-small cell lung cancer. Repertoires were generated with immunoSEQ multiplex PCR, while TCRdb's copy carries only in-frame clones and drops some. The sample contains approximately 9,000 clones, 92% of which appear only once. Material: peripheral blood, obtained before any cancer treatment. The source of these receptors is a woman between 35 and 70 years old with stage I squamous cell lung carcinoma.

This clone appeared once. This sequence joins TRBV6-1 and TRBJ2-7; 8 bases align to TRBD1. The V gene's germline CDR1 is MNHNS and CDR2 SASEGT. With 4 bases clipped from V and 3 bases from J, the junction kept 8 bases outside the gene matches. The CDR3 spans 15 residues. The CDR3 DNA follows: TGTGCCAGCAGTGGAGGACAGGGATTTCTCTACGAGCAGTACTTC. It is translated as CASSGGQGFLYEQYF.

The CDR3 DNA sequence: TGTGCCAGCAGCATGGGACAGGGATATGAAAAACTGTTTTTT. This encodes CASSMGQGYEKLFF. The chain couples TRBV7-2 to TRBJ1-4, with 9 bases lining up with TRBD1. The CDR3 is 14 residues long. Looked up from germline, CDR1 is SGHTA and CDR2 is FQGNSA. J lost 6 bases, V lost 5 bases, and 4 bases had no gene match.

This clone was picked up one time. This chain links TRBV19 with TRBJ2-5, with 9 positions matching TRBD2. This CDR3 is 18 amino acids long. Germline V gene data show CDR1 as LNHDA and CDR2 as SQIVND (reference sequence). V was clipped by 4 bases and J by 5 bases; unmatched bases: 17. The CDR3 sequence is CASSTSPLVAGGQETQYF. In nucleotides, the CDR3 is TGTGCCAGTAGTACATCCCCTTTGGTGGCGGGGGGGCAGGAGACCCAGTACTTC.

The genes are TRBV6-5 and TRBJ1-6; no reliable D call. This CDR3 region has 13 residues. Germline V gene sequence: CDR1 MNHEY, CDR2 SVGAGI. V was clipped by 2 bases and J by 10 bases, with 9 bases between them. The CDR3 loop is CASSYGEGSPLHF. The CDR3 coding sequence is TGTGCCAGCAGTTACGGGGAGGGATCACCCCTCCACTTT.

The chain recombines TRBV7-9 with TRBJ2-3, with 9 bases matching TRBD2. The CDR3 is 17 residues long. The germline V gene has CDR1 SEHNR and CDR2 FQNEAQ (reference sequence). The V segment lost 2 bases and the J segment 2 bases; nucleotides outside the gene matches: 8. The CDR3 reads CASSLPIAGAVTDTQYF. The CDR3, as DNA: TGTGCCAGCAGCTTACCGATAGCGGGGGCGGTCACAGATACGCAGTATTTT.

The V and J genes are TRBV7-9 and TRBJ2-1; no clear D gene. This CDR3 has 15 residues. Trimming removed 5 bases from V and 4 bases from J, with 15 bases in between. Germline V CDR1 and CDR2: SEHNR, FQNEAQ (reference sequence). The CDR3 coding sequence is TGTGCCAGCAGCCCAGCTGTTACCGCTTACAATGAGCAGTTCTTC. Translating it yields CASSPAVTAYNEQFF. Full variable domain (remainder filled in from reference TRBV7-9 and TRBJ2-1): DTGVSQNPRHKITKRGQNVTFRCDPISEHNRLYWYRQTLGQGPEFLTYFQNEAQLEKSRLLSDRFSAERPKGSFSTLEIQRTEQGDSAMYLCASSPAVTAYNEQFFGPGTRLTVL.

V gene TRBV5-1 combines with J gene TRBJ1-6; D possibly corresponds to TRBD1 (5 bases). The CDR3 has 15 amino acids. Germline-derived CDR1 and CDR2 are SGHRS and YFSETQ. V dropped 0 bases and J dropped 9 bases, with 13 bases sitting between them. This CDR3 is CASSLGGASGSPLHF. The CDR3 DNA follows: TGCGCCAGCAGCTTGGGTGGGGCCTCGGGTTCACCCCTCCACTTT.

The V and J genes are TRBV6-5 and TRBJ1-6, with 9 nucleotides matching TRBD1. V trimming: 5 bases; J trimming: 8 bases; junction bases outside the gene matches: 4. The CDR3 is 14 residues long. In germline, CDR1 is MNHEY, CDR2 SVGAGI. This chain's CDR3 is CASSGGQGYSPLHF. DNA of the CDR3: TGTGCCAGCAGTGGGGGACAGGGTTATTCACCCCTCCACTTT.

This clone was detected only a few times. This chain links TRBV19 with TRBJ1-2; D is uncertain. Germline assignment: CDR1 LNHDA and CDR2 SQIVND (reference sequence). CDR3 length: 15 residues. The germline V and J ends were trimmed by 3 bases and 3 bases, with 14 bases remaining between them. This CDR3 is CASSIPPPMDYGYTF. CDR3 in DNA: TGTGCCAGTAGTATCCCCCCCCCAATGGACTATGGCTACACCTTC.

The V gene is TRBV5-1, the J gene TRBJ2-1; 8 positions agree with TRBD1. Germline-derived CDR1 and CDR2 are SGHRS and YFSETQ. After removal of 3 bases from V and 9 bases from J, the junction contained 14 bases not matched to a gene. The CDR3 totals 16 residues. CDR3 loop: CASSSFLDRGGSEQFF. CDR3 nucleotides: TGCGCCAGCAGCTCATTCTTAGACAGGGGAGGTAGTGAGCAGTTCTTC. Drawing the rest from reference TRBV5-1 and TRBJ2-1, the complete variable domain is KAGVTQTPRYLIKTRGQQVTLSCSPISGHRSVSWYQQTPGQGLQFLFEYFSETQRNKGNFPGRFSGRQFSNSRSEMNVSTLELGDSALYLCASSSFLDRGGSEQFFGPGTRLTVL.

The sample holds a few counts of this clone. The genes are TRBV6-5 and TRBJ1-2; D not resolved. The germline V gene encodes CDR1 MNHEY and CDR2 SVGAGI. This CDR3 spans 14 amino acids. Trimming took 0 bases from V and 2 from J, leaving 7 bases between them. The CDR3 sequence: CASSYSNSNYGYTF. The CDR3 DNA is TGTGCCAGCAGTTACTCGAACTCCAACTATGGCTACACCTTC.

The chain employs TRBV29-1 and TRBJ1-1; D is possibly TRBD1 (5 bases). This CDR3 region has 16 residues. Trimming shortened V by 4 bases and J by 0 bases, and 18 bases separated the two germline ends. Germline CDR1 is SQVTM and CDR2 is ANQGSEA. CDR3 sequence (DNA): TGCAGCGTTGTTAATCCGGGACGGTCGATGAACACTGAAGCTTTCTTT. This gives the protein CSVVNPGRSMNTEAFF.